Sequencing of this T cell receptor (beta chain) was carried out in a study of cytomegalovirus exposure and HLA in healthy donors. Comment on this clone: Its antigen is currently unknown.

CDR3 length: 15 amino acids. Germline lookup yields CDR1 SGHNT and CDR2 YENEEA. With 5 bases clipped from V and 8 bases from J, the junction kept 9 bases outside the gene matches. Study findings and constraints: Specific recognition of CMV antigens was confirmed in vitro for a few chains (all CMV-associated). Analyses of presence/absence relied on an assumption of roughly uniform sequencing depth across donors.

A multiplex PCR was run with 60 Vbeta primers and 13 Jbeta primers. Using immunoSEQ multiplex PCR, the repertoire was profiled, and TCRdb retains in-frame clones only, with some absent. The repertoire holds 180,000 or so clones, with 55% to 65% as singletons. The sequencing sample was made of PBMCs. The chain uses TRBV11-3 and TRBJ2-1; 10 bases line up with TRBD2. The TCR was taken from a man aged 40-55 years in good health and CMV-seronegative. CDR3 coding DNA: TGTGCCAGCAGCACCGGGACTAGCGAGCGCCATGAGCAGTTCTTC. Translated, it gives CASSTGTSERHEQFF.